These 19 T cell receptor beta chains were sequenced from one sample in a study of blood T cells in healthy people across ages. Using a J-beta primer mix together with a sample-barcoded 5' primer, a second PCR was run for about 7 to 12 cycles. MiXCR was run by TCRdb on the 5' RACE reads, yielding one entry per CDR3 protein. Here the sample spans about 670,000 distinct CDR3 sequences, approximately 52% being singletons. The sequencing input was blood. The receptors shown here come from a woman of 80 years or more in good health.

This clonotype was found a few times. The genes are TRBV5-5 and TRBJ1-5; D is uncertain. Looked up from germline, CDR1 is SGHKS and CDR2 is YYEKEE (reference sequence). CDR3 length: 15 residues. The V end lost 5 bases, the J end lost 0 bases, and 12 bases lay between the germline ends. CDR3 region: CASSSAPISNQPQHF. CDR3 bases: TGTGCCAGCAGTTCCGCACCGATTAGCAATCAGCCCCAGCATTTT.

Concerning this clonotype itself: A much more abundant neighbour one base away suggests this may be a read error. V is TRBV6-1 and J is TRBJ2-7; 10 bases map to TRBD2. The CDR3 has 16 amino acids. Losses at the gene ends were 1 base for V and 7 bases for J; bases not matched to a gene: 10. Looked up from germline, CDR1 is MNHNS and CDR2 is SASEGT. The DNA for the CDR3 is TGTGCCAGCAGTGAAGTGGAGGCTAGCGGGAGTAATGAGCAGTACTTC. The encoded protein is CASSEVEASGSNEQYF.

The CDR3 region is CASSFHTTDTQYF. CDR3 nucleotide sequence: TGTGCCAGCAGCTTCCACACCACAGATACGCAGTATTTT. V usage is TRBV7-9 and J usage is TRBJ2-3, with no clear D. V lost 3 bases and J 2 bases, leaving 6 bases between the germline ends. The CDR3 totals 13 residues. Germline V gives CDR1 SEHNR, CDR2 FQNEAQ (reference sequence).

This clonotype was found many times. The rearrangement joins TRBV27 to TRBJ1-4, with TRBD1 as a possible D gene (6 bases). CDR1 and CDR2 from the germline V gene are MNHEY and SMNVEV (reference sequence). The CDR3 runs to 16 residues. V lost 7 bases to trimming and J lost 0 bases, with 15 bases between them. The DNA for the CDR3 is TGTGCCAGCATGGGACACGGGGGCCCAACTAATGAAAAACTGTTTTTT. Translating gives CASMGHGGPTNEKLFF.

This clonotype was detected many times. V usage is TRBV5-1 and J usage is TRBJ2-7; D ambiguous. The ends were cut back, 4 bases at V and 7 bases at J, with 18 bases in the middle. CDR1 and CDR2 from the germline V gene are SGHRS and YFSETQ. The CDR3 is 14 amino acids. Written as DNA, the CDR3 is TGCGCCAGCAGCCGCGGTCAGAGTGTGGCGGAGCAGTACTTC. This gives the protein CASSRGQSVAEQYF.

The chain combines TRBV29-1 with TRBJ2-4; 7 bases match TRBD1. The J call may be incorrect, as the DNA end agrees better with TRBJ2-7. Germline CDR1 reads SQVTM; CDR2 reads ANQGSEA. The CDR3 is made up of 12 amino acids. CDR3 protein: CSVFGTANEQYF. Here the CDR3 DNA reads TGCAGCGTTTTCGGGACAGCAAACGAGCAGTACTTC.

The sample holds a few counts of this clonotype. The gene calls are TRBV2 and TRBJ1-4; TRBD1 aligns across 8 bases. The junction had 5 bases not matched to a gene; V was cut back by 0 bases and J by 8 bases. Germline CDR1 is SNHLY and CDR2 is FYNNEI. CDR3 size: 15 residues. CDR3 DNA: TGTGCCAGCAGTGAAGCAACAGGGGGAGGAGAAAAACTGTTTTTT. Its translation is CASSEATGGGEKLFF.

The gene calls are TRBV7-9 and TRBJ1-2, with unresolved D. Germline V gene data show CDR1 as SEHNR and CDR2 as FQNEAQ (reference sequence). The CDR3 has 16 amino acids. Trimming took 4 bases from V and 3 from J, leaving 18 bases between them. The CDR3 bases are TGTGCCAGCAGCTCCCGAGCGACCCTGTATGACTATGGCTACACCTTC. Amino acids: CASSSRATLYDYGYTF.

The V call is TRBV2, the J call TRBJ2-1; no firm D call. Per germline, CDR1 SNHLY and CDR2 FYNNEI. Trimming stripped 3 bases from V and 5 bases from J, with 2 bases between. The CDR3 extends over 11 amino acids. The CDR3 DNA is TGTGCCAGCAGTGAGGACAATGAGCAGTTCTTC. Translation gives CASSEDNEQFF.

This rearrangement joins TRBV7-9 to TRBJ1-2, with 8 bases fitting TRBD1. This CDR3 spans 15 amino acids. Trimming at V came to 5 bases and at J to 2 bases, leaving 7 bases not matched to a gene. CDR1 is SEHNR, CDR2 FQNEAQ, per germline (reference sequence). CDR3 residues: CASSLLQGANYGYTF. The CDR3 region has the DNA TGTGCCAGCAGCCTTCTTCAGGGGGCGAACTATGGCTACACCTTC.

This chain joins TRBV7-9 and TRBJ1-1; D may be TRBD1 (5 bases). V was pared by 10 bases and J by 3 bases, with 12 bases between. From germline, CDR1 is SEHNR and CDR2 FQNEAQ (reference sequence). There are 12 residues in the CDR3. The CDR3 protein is CATIWGDTEAFF. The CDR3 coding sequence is TGTGCCACCATTTGGGGGGACACTGAAGCTTTCTTT.

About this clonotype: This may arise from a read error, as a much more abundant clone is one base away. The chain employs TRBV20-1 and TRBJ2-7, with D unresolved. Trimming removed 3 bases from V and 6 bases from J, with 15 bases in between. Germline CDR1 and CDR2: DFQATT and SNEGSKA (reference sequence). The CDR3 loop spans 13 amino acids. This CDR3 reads CSASRRRDLEQYF. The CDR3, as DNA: TGCAGTGCTAGTCGCCGTAGAGACCTCGAGCAGTACTTC.

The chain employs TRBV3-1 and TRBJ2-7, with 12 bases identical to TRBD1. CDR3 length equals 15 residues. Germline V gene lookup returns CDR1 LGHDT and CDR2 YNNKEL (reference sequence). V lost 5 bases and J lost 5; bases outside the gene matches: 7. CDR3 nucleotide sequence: TGTGCCAGCAGCGTCACCGGGACAGGGGGCAACGAGCAGTACTTC. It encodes CASSVTGTGGNEQYF.

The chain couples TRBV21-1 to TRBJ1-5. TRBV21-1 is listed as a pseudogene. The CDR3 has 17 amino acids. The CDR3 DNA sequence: TGTGCCAGCAGCAAAGAAATCGGCCTACGGTGGGATCAGCCCCAGCATTTT. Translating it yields CASSKEIGLRWDQPQHF.

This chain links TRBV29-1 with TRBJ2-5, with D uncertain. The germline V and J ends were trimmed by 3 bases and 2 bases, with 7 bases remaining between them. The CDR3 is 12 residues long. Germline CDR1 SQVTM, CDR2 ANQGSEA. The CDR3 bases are TGCAGCGTTGACAGCGTTCAAGAGACCCAGTACTTC. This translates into CSVDSVQETQYF.

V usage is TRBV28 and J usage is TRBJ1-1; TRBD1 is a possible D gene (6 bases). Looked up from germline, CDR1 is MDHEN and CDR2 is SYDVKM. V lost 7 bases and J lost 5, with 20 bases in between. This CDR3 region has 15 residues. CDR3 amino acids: CASIPRGAGRTEAFF. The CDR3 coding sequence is TGTGCCAGCATCCCTCGGGGGGCAGGTAGAACTGAAGCTTTCTTT.

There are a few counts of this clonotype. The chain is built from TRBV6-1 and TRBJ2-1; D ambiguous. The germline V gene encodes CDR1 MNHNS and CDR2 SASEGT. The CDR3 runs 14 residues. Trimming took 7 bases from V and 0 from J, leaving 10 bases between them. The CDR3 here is CASKEPSSYNEQFF. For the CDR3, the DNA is TGTGCCAGCAAGGAGCCTAGCTCCTACAATGAGCAGTTCTTC.

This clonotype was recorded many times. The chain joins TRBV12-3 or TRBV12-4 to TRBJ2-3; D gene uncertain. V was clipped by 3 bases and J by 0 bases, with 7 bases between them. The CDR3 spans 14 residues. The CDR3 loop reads CASSLYKSTDTQYF. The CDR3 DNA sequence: TGTGCCAGCAGTTTGTACAAAAGCACAGATACGCAGTATTTT.

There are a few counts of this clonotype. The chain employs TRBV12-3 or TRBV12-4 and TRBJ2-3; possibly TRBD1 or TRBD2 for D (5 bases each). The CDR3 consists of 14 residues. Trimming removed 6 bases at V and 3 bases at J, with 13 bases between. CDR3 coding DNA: TGTGCCAGCAGCCAAGGGGACGGGACAGATACGCAGTATTTT. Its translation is CASSQGDGTDTQYF.